These 27 T cell receptor beta chains originate from one sample sequenced in a study of blood T cells in healthy people across ages (dated by TCRdb to the mid-2010s). Libraries were built with 5' RACE. Sequencing used an Illumina HiSeq 2500. A second PCR of about 7 to 12 cycles was performed with a sample-barcoded 5' primer and a J-beta primer mix. TCRdb handled the public reads itself, with Q25 trimming in fastp and clone calling in MiXCR, and kept productive beta chains. Here each entry gathers all rows of one CDR3 protein and keeps the most common genes and DNA. The sample contains approximately 800,000 distinct CDR3 sequences, approximately 24% of them found a single time. The top ten clones comprise under 3% of the sample. These records were also assigned to another study, of T cells of mothers and their children.

The sample taken for sequencing was blood. The origin of the receptors is a boy aged 5-17 years in good health.

This clonotype has more than one count but fewer than ten. The V gene is TRBV5-5, the J gene TRBJ2-1; D is ambiguous. CDR1 is SGHKS, CDR2 YYEKEE, per germline (reference sequence). The length of the CDR3 is 13 residues. The V and J ends lost 2 bases and 10 bases respectively, with 13 bases between them. The CDR3 spells CASSFPLPSEQFF. CDR3 bases: TGTGCCAGCAGCTTTCCCCTACCATCCGAGCAGTTCTTC.

Only a few counts were recorded for this clonotype. This rearrangement joins TRBV20-1 to TRBJ2-1; TRBD1 matches at 10 bases. In germline, CDR1 is DFQATT, CDR2 SNEGSKA (reference sequence). The CDR3 runs to 16 residues. J lost 2 bases, V lost 3 bases, and 7 bases had no gene match. This CDR3 is CSASPSDRGTYNEQFF. The CDR3 DNA is TGCAGTGCTAGCCCATCGGACAGGGGGACCTACAATGAGCAGTTCTTC.

The chain uses TRBV5-1 and TRBJ2-3; D is possibly TRBD1 (6 bases). V was clipped by 3 bases and J by 4 bases, with 6 bases between them. This CDR3 region has 12 residues. Germline CDR1 reads SGHRS; CDR2 reads YFSETQ. Written as DNA, the CDR3 is TGCGCCAGCAGCTGGACAGCAGATACGCAGTATTTT. It translates to CASSWTADTQYF. Looking up the rest from reference TRBV5-1 and TRBJ2-3 gives the full variable domain: KAGVTQTPRYLIKTRGQQVTLSCSPISGHRSVSWYQQTPGQGLQFLFEYFSETQRNKGNFPGRFSGRQFSNSRSEMNVSTLELGDSALYLCASSWTADTQYFGPGTRLTVL.

This clonotype occurred a few times. V is TRBV29-1 and J is TRBJ1-1; D is uncertain. Germline CDR1 reads SQVTM; CDR2 reads ANQGSEA. The CDR3 has 14 amino acids. Deletions cut 1 base from V and 0 bases from J, with 9 bases between. The CDR3 DNA follows: TGCAGCGTTGAAGCGGCGACGATGAACACTGAAGCTTTCTTT. Protein product: CSVEAATMNTEAFF.

The rearrangement links TRBV20-1 to TRBJ2-7; 11 bases agree with TRBD1. Germline CDR1 and CDR2: DFQATT and SNEGSKA (reference sequence). Germline trimming cut 1 base from V and 6 bases from J; bases unmatched to any gene: 11. The CDR3 spans 16 residues. As DNA, the CDR3 is TGCAGTGCTAGAGGGGTGGGGGACAGGGGGGGTTTCGAGCAGTACTTC. It is translated as CSARGVGDRGGFEQYF.

This clonotype was observed a handful of times. J is TRBJ2-5 and V is TRBV3-1; D is ambiguous. This CDR3 comprises 15 residues. Looked up from germline, CDR1 is LGHDT and CDR2 is YNNKEL (reference sequence). V lost 0 bases and J lost 0, with 8 bases in between. The CDR3 region has the DNA TGTGCCAGCAGCCAAGATCTAAGGTACCAAGAGACCCAGTACTTC. This encodes CASSQDLRYQETQYF.

This clonotype was found many times. This chain uses TRBV6-2 or TRBV6-3 with TRBJ2-1; D perhaps matches TRBD2 (5 bases). There are 15 residues in the CDR3. Between the trimmed V and J ends, which lost 6 bases and 0 bases, there was a span of 12 bases. Germline V gene lookup returns CDR1 MNHEY and CDR2 SVGEGT. CDR3 nucleotide sequence: TGTGCCAGCAGCCCCCCAGGAGGCTCCTACAATGAGCAGTTCTTC. Encoded protein: CASSPPGGSYNEQFF.

This clonotype has just a few counts. J is TRBJ2-5 and V is TRBV5-1, with 9 positions matching TRBD1. The DNA end is more similar to TRBJ2-1, so the J call may be wrong. This CDR3 has 16 amino acids. Per germline, CDR1 SGHRS and CDR2 YFSETQ. The CDR3: CASSLVTGGAPDEQFF. The DNA of the CDR3 is TGCGCCAGCAGCTTGGTCACAGGGGGCGCGCCCGATGAGCAGTTCTTC.

The chain combines TRBV14 with TRBJ2-1, with 9 bases matching TRBD2. Germline assignment: CDR1 SGHDN and CDR2 FVKESK. CDR3 length equals 14 residues. Losses at the gene ends were 4 bases for V and 6 bases for J; bases not matched to a gene: 4. The chain's CDR3 is CASSPVAGVNEQFF. The CDR3 nucleotides are TGTGCCAGCAGCCCCGTAGCGGGGGTCAATGAGCAGTTCTTC.

This clonotype was counted at least ten times. The CDR3 DNA sequence: TGTGCCAGCAGCGGGGGGAGCACAGATACGCAGTATTTT. Translating gives CASSGGSTDTQYF. V usage is TRBV9 and J usage is TRBJ2-3, with D perhaps given as TRBD1 or TRBD2 (5 bases each). This CDR3 is 13 amino acids long. The germline V gene has CDR1 SGDLS and CDR2 YYNGEE. V lost 3 bases and J 0 bases, leaving 5 bases between the germline ends.

This clonotype was counted only a few times. The CDR3 sequence is CASSPRPGLAGGGKTQYF. CDR3 nucleotide sequence: TGTGCCAGCAGTCCCCGTCCGGGACTAGCGGGGGGGGGAAAGACCCAGTACTTC. The J gene is TRBJ2-5, the V gene TRBV28; 16 bases are shared with TRBD2. The CDR3 is 18 amino acids. V shed 5 bases and J 6 bases; nucleotides not matched to a gene: 12. Looked up from germline, CDR1 is MDHEN and CDR2 is SYDVKM.

This clonotype was detected only a few times. This chain uses TRBV10-3 with TRBJ2-3; D possibly corresponds to TRBD2 (5 bases). The CDR3 has 14 amino acids. CDR1 is ENHRY, CDR2 SYGVKD, per germline. V was trimmed by 7 bases and J by 4 bases, leaving 15 bases between them. The CDR3 sequence is CAINSQLAADTQYF. CDR3 coding DNA: TGTGCCATCAATTCCCAGCTAGCCGCAGATACGCAGTATTTT.

V usage is TRBV5-1 and J usage is TRBJ1-4; D is uncertain. This CDR3 is built from 14 residues. Between the trimmed V and J ends, which lost 0 bases and 8 bases, there was a span of 11 bases. Germline loops: CDR1 SGHRS, CDR2 YFSETQ. DNA for the CDR3: TGCGCCAGCAGCTTGGGGATCCGTGGAGAAAAACTGTTTTTT. Protein sequence: CASSLGIRGEKLFF.

This clonotype was seen repeatedly, ten times or more. The chain employs TRBV18 and TRBJ2-7, with D possibly being TRBD1 or TRBD2 (5 bases each). Trimming pared 2 bases from V and 3 bases from J, leaving 11 bases between. Germline V gene data show CDR1 as KGHSH and CDR2 as LQKENI. The CDR3 extends over 14 amino acids. The CDR3 sequence is CASSPGAGSYEQYF. The CDR3 DNA reads TGTGCCAGCTCACCAGGGGCAGGGAGCTACGAGCAGTACTTC.

The V and J genes are TRBV18 and TRBJ1-1; 7 bases fit TRBD1. Germline CDR1 is KGHSH and CDR2 is LQKENI. With 4 bases clipped from V and 5 bases from J, the junction kept 7 bases outside the gene matches. The CDR3 covers 14 residues. CDR3 sequence (DNA): TGTGCCAGCTCACTAGGACAGGATTTTACTGAAGCTTTCTTT. It yields the protein CASSLGQDFTEAFF.

Concerning this clonotype itself: The CDR3 end shows no conserved phenylalanine or tryptophan, and so a read error is likely. The chain couples TRBV27 to TRBJ2-7; perhaps TRBD2 as D (5 bases). CDR3 length equals 15 residues. Trimming stripped 2 bases from V and 4 bases from J, with 15 bases between. In germline, CDR1 is MNHEY, CDR2 SMNVEV (reference sequence). The CDR3 sequence is CASSLGQGGGYEQYS. For the CDR3, the DNA is TGTGCCAGCAGTTTAGGGCAAGGAGGAGGTTACGAGCAGTACTCC.

This chain connects TRBV5-1 to TRBJ1-4; D gene ambiguous. V was trimmed by 0 bases and J by 0 bases, leaving 9 bases between them. Germline assignment: CDR1 SGHRS and CDR2 YFSETQ. CDR3 size: 16 residues. The CDR3 sequence is CASSLAGDTTNEKLFF. CDR3 nucleotide sequence: TGCGCCAGCAGCTTGGCCGGAGATACAACTAATGAAAAACTGTTTTTT.

In its sample, this clonotype was seen many times. The chain is built from TRBV14 and TRBJ2-1, with a tentative D call TRBD2 (5 bases). The germline V gene has CDR1 SGHDN and CDR2 FVKESK. This CDR3 spans 16 amino acids. V was trimmed by 0 bases and J by 4 bases, leaving 13 bases between them. CDR3 region: CASSQDGLAAYNEQFF. The DNA for the CDR3 is TGTGCCAGCAGCCAAGACGGCCTAGCCGCATACAATGAGCAGTTCTTC.

This clonotype showed up just a few times. This chain uses TRBV21-1 with TRBJ2-5. TRBV21-1 is tagged as a pseudogene. This CDR3 region has 15 residues. Here the CDR3 DNA reads TGTGCCAGCAGCAAACCCACACCCACCGAAGAGACCCAGTACTTC. It translates to CASSKPTPTEETQYF.

This chain joins TRBV5-5 and TRBJ2-7, with D hard to call. Germline values: CDR1 SGHKS, CDR2 YYEKEE (reference sequence). The CDR3 runs 14 residues. Trimming left V 4 bases short and J 5 bases short, with 16 bases between. This CDR3 is CASSTTPRHHEQYF. CDR3 sequence (DNA): TGTGCCAGCAGCACAACCCCGCGGCACCACGAGCAGTACTTC.

This clonotype was observed a few times. The chain uses TRBV6-2 or TRBV6-3 and TRBJ2-2; 8 bases map to TRBD2. The CDR3 has 15 amino acids. Trimming removed 8 bases from V and 2 bases from J; junction bases left unmatched: 7. Germline V gene lookup returns CDR1 MNHEY and CDR2 SVGEGT. Written as DNA, the CDR3 is TGTGCCAGCGGCGTAGCGGGGAAAAACACCGGGGAGCTGTTTTTT. Translating it yields CASGVAGKNTGELFF.

The chain recombines TRBV19 with TRBJ1-5, with D possibly matching TRBD1 (5 bases). The CDR3 extends over 15 amino acids. Germline lookup yields CDR1 LNHDA and CDR2 SQIVND (reference sequence). V shed 6 bases and J shed 3 bases, with 15 bases lying between them. The CDR3 spells CASSFQGKINQPQHF. CDR3 bases: TGTGCCAGTAGCTTCCAGGGAAAAATCAATCAGCCCCAGCATTTT.

This chain links TRBV2 with TRBJ2-2; no clear D gene. The CDR3 extends over 15 amino acids. Germline-derived CDR1 and CDR2 are SNHLY and FYNNEI. The ends were cut back, 4 bases at V and 1 base at J, with 10 bases in the middle. The CDR3 sequence is CASSAAVQNTGELFF. Written as DNA, the CDR3 is TGTGCCAGCAGTGCGGCGGTACAGAACACCGGGGAGCTGTTTTTT.

The V and J genes are TRBV7-8 and TRBJ2-7; D could derive from TRBD1 or TRBD2 (6 bases each). Germline lookup yields CDR1 SGHVS and CDR2 FQNEAQ. The V gene lost 0 bases and the J gene lost 7 bases, with 19 bases spanning the gap. There are 16 residues in the CDR3. CDR3 sequence (DNA): TGTGCCAGCAGCTTAGCGGGGGGCCTGCTCCCTAGGGAGCAGTACTTC. It encodes CASSLAGGLLPREQYF.

The chain employs TRBV5-1 and TRBJ1-2; 7 nucleotides agree with TRBD1. The CDR3 runs to 15 residues. Germline values: CDR1 SGHRS, CDR2 YFSETQ. With 2 bases clipped from V and 6 bases from J, the junction kept 10 bases outside the gene matches. DNA for the CDR3: TGCGCCAGCAGCTTTCAGACAGGGTCCTTGGATGGCTACACCTTC. As protein: CASSFQTGSLDGYTF.

This clonotype was observed a handful of times. CDR3 sequence (DNA): TGCAGCGTTGATACGGGGCGGAACACTGAAGCTTTCTTT. Translation gives CSVDTGRNTEAFF. The chain employs TRBV29-1 and TRBJ1-1; tentative D call: TRBD1 (5 bases). V lost 3 bases to trimming and J lost 1 base, with 9 bases between them. Germline lookup yields CDR1 SQVTM and CDR2 ANQGSEA. The CDR3 has 13 residues.

The chain has TRBV20-1 and TRBJ2-3; perhaps TRBD1 as D (6 bases). V was clipped by 3 bases and J by 6 bases, with 19 bases between them. CDR1 is DFQATT and CDR2 is SNEGSKA in the germline V gene (reference sequence). The CDR3 is 15 amino acids. CDR3 residues: CSARVLRGKSDTQYF. The CDR3 DNA is TGCAGTGCTAGGGTACTCAGGGGCAAGTCGGATACGCAGTATTTT.